This entry concerns a single TCR beta chain. One junction end does not reproduce the germline sequence, and a read error may be involved. Within the sample, other DNA sequences also encode this same CDR3. This record belongs to a study of cytomegalovirus exposure and HLA in healthy donors. PCR involved 60 Vbeta and 13 Jbeta primers. Libraries were prepared by immunoSEQ multiplex PCR; TCRdb keeps only in-frame clonotypes and omits some of them. The table has 110,000 to 150,000 clones, around four fifths seen once. The receptor was derived from a boy under 10 years old in good health and CMV-seronegative. The source material was PBMCs.

CDR3 residues: CASSATGPGNTIYF. In DNA form, the CDR3 reads TGCGCCAGCAGCGCCACAGGGCCTGGAAACACCATATATTTT. The rearrangement uses TRBV6-1 and TRBJ1-3; D possibly corresponds to TRBD1 (6 bases). The CDR3 consists of 14 residues. Germline values: CDR1 MNHNS, CDR2 SASEGT.